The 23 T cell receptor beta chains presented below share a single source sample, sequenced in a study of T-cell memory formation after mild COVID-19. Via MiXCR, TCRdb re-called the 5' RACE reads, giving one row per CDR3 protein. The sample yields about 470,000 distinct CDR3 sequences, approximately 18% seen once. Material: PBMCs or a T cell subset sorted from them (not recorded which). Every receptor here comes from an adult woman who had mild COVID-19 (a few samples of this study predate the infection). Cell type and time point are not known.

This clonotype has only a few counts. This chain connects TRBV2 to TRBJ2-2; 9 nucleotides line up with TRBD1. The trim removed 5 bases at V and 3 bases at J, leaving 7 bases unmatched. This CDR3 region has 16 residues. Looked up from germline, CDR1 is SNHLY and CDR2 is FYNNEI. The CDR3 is CASSKGQGTHTGELFF. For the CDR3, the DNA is TGTGCCAGCAGTAAGGGACAGGGCACGCACACCGGGGAGCTGTTTTTT.

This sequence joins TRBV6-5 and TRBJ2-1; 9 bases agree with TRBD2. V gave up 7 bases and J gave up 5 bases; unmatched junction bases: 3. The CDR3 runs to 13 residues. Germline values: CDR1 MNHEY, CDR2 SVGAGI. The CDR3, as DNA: TGTGCCAGCAATCGACTAGCGGACAATGAGCAGTTCTTC. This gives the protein CASNRLADNEQFF.

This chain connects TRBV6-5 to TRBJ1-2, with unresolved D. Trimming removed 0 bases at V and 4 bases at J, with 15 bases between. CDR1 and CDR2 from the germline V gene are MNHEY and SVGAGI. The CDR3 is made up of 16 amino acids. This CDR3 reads CASSYSVPGSGYGYTF. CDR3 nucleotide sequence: TGTGCCAGCAGTTACTCGGTGCCGGGGAGCGGCTATGGCTACACCTTC.

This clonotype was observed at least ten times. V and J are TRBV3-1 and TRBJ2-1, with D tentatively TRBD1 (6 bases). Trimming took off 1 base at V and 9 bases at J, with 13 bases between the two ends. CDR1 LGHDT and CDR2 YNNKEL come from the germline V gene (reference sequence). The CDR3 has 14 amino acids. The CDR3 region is CASSQVTGWGEQFF. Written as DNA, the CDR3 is TGTGCCAGCAGCCAAGTAACAGGGTGGGGTGAGCAGTTCTTC.

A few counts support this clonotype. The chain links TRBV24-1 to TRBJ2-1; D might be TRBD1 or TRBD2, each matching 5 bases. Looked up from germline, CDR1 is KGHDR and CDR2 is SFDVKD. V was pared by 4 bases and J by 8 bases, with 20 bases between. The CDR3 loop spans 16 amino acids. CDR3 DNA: TGTGCCACCAGTGAGATCTCAACCGGGGCAAGGGATGAGCAGTTCTTC. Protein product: CATSEISTGARDEQFF.

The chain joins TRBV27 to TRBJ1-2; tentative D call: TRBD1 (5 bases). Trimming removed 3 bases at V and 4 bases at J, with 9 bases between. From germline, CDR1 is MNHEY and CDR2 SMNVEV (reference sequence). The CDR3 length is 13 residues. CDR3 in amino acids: CASSFRVGYGYTF. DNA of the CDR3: TGTGCCAGCAGTTTCAGGGTTGGCTATGGCTACACCTTC.

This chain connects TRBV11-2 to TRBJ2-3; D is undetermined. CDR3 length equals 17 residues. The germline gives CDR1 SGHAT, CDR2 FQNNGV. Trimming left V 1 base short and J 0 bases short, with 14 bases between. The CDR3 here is CASSLGNHPLSTDTQYF. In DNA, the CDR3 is TGTGCCAGCAGCTTAGGGAACCATCCCCTTAGCACAGATACGCAGTATTTT. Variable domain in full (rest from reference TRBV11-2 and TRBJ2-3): EAGVAQSPRYKIIEKRQSVAFWCNPISGHATLYWYQQILGQGPKLLIQFQNNGVVDDSQLPKDRFSAERLKGVDSTLKIQPAKLEDSAVYLCASSLGNHPLSTDTQYFGPGTRLTVL.

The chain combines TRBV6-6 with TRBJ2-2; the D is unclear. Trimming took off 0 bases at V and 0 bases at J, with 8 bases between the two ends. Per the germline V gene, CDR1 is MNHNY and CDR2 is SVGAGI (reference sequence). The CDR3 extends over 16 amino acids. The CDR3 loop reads CASSYSRLTNTGELFF. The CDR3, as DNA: TGTGCCAGCAGTTACTCCCGCCTAACGAACACCGGGGAGCTGTTTTTT.

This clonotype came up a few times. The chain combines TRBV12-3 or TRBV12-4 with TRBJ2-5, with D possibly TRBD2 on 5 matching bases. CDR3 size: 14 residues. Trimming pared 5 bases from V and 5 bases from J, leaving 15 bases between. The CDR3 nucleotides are TGTGCCAGCAGTCCCGGAATACCGGGGGAGACCCAGTACTTC. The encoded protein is CASSPGIPGETQYF.

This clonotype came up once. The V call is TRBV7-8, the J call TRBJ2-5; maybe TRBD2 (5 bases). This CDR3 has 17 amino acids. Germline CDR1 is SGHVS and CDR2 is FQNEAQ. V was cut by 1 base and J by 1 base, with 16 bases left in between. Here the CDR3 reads CASSLVGTRRLQETQYF. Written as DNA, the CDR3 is TGTGCCAGCAGCTTAGTGGGAACTAGGCGGCTCCAAGAGACCCAGTACTTC.

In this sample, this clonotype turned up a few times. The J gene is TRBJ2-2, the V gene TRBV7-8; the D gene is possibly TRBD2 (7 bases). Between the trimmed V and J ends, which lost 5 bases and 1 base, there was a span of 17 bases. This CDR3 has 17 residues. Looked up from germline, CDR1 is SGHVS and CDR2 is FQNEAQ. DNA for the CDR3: TGTGCCAGCAGCCCCCAGGGCGGGGGCCTGAACACCGGGGAGCTGTTTTTT. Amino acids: CASSPQGGGLNTGELFF. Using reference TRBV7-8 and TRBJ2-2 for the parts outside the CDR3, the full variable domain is GAGVSQSPRYKVAKRGQDVALRCDPISGHVSLFWYQQALGQGPEFLTYFQNEAQLDKSGLPSDRFFAERPEGSVSTLKIQRTQQEDSAVYLCASSPQGGGLNTGELFFGEGSRLTVL.

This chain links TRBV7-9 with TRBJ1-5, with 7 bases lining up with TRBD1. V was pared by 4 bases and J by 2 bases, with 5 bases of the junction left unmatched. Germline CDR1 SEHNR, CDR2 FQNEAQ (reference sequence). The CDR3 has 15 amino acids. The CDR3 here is CASSSAGTGNQPQHF. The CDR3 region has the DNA TGTGCCAGCAGCTCCGCGGGGACAGGCAATCAGCCCCAGCATTTT.

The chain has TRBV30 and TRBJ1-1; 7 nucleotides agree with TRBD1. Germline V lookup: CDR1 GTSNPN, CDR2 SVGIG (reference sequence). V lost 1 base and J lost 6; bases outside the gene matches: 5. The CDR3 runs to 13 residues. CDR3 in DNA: TGTGCCTGGAGTGGAACAGGGGTGCCTGAAGCTTTCTTT. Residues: CAWSGTGVPEAFF.

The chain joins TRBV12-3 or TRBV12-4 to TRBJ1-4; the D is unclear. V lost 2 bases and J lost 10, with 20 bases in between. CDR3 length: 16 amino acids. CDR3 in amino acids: CASSLTYASASAKLFF. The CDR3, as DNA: TGTGCCAGCAGTTTAACTTACGCGTCCGCGTCGGCAAAACTGTTTTTT.

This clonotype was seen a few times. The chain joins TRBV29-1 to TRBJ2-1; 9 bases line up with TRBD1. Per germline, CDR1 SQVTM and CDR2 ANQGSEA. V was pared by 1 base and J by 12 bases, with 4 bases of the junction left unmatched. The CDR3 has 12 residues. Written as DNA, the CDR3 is TGCAGCGTTGAAGGGGACAGGGATTGGCAGTTCTTC. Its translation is CSVEGDRDWQFF.

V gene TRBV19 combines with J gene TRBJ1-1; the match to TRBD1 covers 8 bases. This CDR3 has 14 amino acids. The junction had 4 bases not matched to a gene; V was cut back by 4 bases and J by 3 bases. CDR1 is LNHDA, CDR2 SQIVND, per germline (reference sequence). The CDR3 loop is CASSTGQGDTEAFF. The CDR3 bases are TGTGCCAGTAGTACAGGACAGGGAGACACTGAAGCTTTCTTT.

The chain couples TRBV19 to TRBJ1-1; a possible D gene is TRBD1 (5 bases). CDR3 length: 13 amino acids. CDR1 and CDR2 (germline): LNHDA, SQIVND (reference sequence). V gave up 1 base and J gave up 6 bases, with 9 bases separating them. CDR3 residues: CASSIVAGAEAFF. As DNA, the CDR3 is TGTGCCAGTAGTATAGTGGCGGGGGCTGAAGCTTTCTTT.

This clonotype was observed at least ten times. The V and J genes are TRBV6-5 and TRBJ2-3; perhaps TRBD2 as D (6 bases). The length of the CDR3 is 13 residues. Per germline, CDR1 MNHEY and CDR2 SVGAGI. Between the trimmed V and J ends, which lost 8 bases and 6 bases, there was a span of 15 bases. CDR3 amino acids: CASRRDFGDTQYF. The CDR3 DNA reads TGTGCCAGCCGGCGGGACTTCGGGGATACGCAGTATTTT.

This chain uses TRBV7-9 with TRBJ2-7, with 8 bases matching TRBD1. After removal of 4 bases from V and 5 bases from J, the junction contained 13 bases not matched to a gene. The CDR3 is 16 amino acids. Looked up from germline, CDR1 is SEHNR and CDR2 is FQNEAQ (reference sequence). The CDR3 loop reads CASSSYHGQGRDEQYF. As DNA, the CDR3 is TGTGCCAGCAGCTCATACCATGGACAGGGCCGGGACGAGCAGTACTTC.

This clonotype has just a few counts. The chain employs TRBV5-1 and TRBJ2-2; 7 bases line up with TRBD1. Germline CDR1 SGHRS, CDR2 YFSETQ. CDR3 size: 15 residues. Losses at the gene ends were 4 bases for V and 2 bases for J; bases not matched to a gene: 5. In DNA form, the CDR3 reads TGCGCCAGCAGCCAAGGACAGGTCAACACCGGGGAGCTGTTTTTT. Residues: CASSQGQVNTGELFF.

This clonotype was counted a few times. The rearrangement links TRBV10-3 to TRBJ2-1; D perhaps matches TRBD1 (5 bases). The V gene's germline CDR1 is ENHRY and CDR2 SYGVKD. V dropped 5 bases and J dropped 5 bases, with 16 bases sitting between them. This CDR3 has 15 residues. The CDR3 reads CAISFGVGVDNEQFF. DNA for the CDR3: TGTGCCATCAGTTTTGGGGTAGGGGTTGACAATGAGCAGTTCTTC.

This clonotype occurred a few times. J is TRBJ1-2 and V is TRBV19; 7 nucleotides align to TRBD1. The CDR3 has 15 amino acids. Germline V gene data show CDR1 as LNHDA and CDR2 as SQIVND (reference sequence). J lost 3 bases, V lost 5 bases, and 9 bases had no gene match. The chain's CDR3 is CASSFTGVADYGYTF. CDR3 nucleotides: TGTGCCAGTAGTTTCACAGGGGTGGCAGACTATGGCTACACCTTC.

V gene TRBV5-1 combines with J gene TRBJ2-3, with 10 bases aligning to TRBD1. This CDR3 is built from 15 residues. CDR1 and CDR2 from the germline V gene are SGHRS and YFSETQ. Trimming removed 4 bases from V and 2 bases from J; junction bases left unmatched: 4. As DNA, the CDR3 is TGCGCCAGCAGCGGGGGACAGGGGCACACAGATACGCAGTATTTT. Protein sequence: CASSGGQGHTDTQYF.